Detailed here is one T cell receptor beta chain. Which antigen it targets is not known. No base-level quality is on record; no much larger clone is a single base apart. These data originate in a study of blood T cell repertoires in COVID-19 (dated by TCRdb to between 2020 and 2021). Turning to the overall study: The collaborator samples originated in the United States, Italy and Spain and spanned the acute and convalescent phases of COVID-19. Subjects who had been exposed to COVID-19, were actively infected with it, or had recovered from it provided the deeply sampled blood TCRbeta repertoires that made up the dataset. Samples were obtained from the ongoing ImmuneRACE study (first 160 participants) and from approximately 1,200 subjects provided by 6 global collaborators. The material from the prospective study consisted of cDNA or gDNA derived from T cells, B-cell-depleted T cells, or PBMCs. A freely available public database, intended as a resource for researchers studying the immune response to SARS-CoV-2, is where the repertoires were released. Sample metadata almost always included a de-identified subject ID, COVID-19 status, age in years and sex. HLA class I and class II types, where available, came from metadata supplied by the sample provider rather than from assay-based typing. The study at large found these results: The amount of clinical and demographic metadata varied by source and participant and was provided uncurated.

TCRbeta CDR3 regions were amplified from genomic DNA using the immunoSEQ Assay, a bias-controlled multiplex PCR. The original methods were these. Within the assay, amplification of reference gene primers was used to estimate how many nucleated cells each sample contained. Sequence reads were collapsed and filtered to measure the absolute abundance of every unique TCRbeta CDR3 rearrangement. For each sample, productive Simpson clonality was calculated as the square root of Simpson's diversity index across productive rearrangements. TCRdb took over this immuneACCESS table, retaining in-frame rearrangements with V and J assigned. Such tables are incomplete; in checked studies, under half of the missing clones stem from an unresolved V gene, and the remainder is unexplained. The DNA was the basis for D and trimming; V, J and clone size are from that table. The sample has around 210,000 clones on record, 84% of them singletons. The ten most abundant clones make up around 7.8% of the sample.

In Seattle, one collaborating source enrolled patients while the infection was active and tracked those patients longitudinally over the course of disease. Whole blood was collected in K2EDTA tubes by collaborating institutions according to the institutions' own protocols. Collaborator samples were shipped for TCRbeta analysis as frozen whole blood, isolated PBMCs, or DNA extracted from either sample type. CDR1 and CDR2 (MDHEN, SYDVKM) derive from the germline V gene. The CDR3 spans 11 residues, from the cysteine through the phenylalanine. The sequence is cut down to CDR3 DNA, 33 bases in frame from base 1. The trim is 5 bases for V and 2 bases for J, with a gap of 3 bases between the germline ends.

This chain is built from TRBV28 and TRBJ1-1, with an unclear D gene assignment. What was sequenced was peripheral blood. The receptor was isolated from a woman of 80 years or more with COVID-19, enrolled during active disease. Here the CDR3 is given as CASSVNTEAFF. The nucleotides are TGTGCCAGCAGTGTAAACACTGAAGCTTTCTTT.